This is a list of T cell receptor beta chains from one sample in a study of PD-1 blockade in classical Hodgkin lymphoma. Clones were sequenced by immunoSEQ multiplex PCR, and TCRdb holds only the in-frame ones, with some missing. Seen here are more than 45,000 clones, approximately 90% observed once, and the top ten hold roughly a tenth. The source was peripheral blood mononuclear cells (PBMCs), collected before the second cycle of nivolumab. These receptors were taken from a human donor with classical Hodgkin lymphoma. The CDR3 runs from the conserved cysteine through the conserved F or W. A D gene is named only where the DNA matches it firmly. Size values are once, few and many counts, or a class for expanded clones, and some rows have none.

abundance,v_gene,d_gene,j_gene,CDR3nt,CDR3aa
NA,TRBV19,NA,TRBJ1-6,TGTGCCAGTAGTTTGGGTTTTAATTCACCCCTCCACTTT,CASSLGFNSPLHF
once,TRBV27,NA,TRBJ1-5,TGTGCCAGCAGTTTTAGGTACAGGGTAACATCTTCCGGCAATCAGCCCCAGCATTTT,CASSFRYRVTSSGNQPQHF
NA,TRBV6-6,TRBD1,TRBJ1-2,TGTGCCAGCAGTTACATAGCAGGGGGAGACTATGGCTACACCTTC,CASSYIAGGDYGYTF
NA,TRBV9,TRBD1,TRBJ2-3,TGTGCCAGCAGCGTAGTAGGGACAGGGGGCACAGATACGCAGTATTTT,CASSVVGTGGTDTQYF
NA,TRBV7-7,TRBD1,TRBJ2-2,TGTGCCAGCAGCGGGACGACAGGGACGAACACCGGGGAGCTGTTTTTT,CASSGTTGTNTGELFF
NA,TRBV9,NA,TRBJ1-2,TGTGCCAGCAGCGATGGGGGAGCCCTCTATGGCTACACCTTC,CASSDGGALYGYTF
NA,TRBV2,NA,TRBJ1-2,TGTGCCAGCAGTGATGGAGTGGGCTATGGCTACACCTTC,CASSDGVGYGYTF
NA,TRBV21-1,NA,TRBJ2-3,TGTGCCAGCAGCAATAGGACAGGAGGCACAGATACGCAGTATTTT,CASSNRTGGTDTQYF
NA,TRBV21-1,NA,TRBJ2-1,TGTGCCAGCAGCAGAACCCGCGGGAGTCGCTACAATGAGCAGTTCTTC,CASSRTRGSRYNEQFF
NA,TRBV20-1,NA,TRBJ2-2,TGCAGTGCAGGACCCGCGGGGGAGCTGTTTTTT,CSAGPAGELFF
NA,TRBV6-4,NA,TRBJ2-4,TGTGCCAGTAGGGACTCAAAATATGCCAAAAACATTCAGTACTTC,CASRDSKYAKNIQYF
NA,TRBV2,TRBD2,TRBJ2-2,TGTGCCAGCAGTGATGCTAGCGGGGGGTTAGTCACCGGGGAGCTGTTTTTT,CASSDASGGLVTGELFF
NA,TRBV30,TRBD1,TRBJ2-7,TGTGCCTGGAGCACAAAAGTTGGGACAGGGGGCAACGAGCAGTACTTC,CAWSTKVGTGGNEQYF
NA,TRBV19,NA,TRBJ1-5,TGTGCCAGTGGGGGTAGCAATCAGCCCCAGCATTTT,CASGGSNQPQHF
NA,TRBV2,NA,TRBJ1-6,TGTGCCAGCAGTGAAGAAATCACGAATTCACCCCTCCACTTT,CASSEEITNSPLHF
NA,TRBV11-2,NA,TRBJ2-1,TGTGCCAGCAGCTTAGATGGCCCTGGGCTAGCTGGGGAGCAGTTCTTC,CASSLDGPGLAGEQFF
NA,TRBV27,TRBD1,TRBJ1-2,TGTGCCAGCTTTGGACAGGGAGGTGGCTACACCTTC,CASFGQGGGYTF
NA,TRBV6-1,NA,TRBJ1-1,TGTGCCAGCAGTGAAGCGGGCGGAATGAACACTGAAGCTTTCTTT,CASSEAGGMNTEAFF
NA,TRBV27,NA,TRBJ2-1,TGTGCCAGCAGTGCGTATTTCAATGAGCAGTTCTTC,CASSAYFNEQFF
NA,TRBV19,NA,TRBJ1-5,TGTGCCAGTAGTATCGACGGGTCGCGGAATCAGCCCCAGCATTTT,CASSIDGSRNQPQHF
NA,TRBV27,NA,TRBJ1-3,TGTGCCAGCACGGACAGCTCTGGAAACACCATATATTTT,CASTDSSGNTIYF
NA,TRBV19,NA,TRBJ2-2,TGTGCCAGTAGTATAGGGGACAACACCGGGGAGCTGTTTTTT,CASSIGDNTGELFF
NA,TRBV29-1,TRBD2,TRBJ2-3,TGCAGCGCCGAAGGTGGGGAGGGCCTCACAGATACGCAGTATTTT,CSAEGGEGLTDTQYF
NA,TRBV27,NA,TRBJ2-7,TGTGCCAGCAGCGGGGACTTCAGGGAGCAGTACTTC,CASSGDFREQYF
NA,TRBV18,NA,TRBJ1-2,TGTGCCAGCTCACCACCGCTCGGCAGGGAGAGATCTAACTATGGCTACACCTTC,CASSPPLGRERSNYGYTF
NA,TRBV14,TRBD1,TRBJ2-7,TGTGCCAGCACCGGGACAGGGGGTTACGAGCAGTACTTC,CASTGTGGYEQYF
NA,TRBV7-3,NA,TRBJ1-6,TGTGCCAGCAGCTTAGGGCCAGACGGAGGTTCACCCCTCCACTTT,CASSLGPDGGSPLHF
NA,TRBV18,NA,TRBJ2-2,TGTGCCAGCTCACCGAGGTTAGCGGCAAACACCGGGGAGCTGTTTTTT,CASSPRLAANTGELFF
NA,TRBV7-3,TRBD1,TRBJ2-7,TGTGCCAGCAGCTTATCAGGGGGCTTCTCCGAGCAGTACTTC,CASSLSGGFSEQYF
NA,TRBV7-2,NA,TRBJ1-2,TGTGCCAGCAGCTCAGGAGGGACGTCAAGCTATGGCTACACCTTC,CASSSGGTSSYGYTF
NA,TRBV9,NA,TRBJ1-2,TGTGCCAGCAGCGTACAGGGAAACTATGGCTACACCTTC,CASSVQGNYGYTF
NA,TRBV19,NA,TRBJ2-3,TGTGCCAGTACGGAGACCGCAAGCACAGATACGCAGTATTTT,CASTETASTDTQYF
NA,TRBV6-6,NA,TRBJ2-2,TGTGCCAGCATATCAGGGGCTTACACCGGGGAGCTGTTTTTT,CASISGAYTGELFF
NA,TRBV6-5,NA,TRBJ2-3,TGTGCCAGCAGTTACGCGATAGCCACAGATACGCAGTATTTT,CASSYAIATDTQYF
NA,TRBV11-1,TRBD1,TRBJ2-5,TGTGCCAGCAGCTCAGGACAGGGGAGGCAGACCCAGTACTTC,CASSSGQGRQTQYF
NA,TRBV25-1,NA,TRBJ1-1,TGTGCCAGCAGCCCCTATCGGGGCTTTAACACTGAAGCTTTCTTT,CASSPYRGFNTEAFF
NA,TRBV5-6,NA,TRBJ2-5,TGTGCCAGCACCGTGGGGAAGGGCGGAGAGACCCAGTACTTC,CASTVGKGGETQYF
once,TRBV30,TRBD1,TRBJ2-1,TGTGCCTGGAGTGTATGGACAGGGTACAATGAGCAGTTCTTC,CAWSVWTGYNEQFF
NA,TRBV7-3,TRBD2,TRBJ2-5,TGTGCCAGCAGCGAGGGACTAGCGGCCCAAGAGACCCAGTACTTC,CASSEGLAAQETQYF
NA,TRBV5-1,NA,TRBJ2-1,TGCGCCAGCAGCTGGGGAGTGGGGGACTCCTACAATGAGCAGTTCTTC,CASSWGVGDSYNEQFF